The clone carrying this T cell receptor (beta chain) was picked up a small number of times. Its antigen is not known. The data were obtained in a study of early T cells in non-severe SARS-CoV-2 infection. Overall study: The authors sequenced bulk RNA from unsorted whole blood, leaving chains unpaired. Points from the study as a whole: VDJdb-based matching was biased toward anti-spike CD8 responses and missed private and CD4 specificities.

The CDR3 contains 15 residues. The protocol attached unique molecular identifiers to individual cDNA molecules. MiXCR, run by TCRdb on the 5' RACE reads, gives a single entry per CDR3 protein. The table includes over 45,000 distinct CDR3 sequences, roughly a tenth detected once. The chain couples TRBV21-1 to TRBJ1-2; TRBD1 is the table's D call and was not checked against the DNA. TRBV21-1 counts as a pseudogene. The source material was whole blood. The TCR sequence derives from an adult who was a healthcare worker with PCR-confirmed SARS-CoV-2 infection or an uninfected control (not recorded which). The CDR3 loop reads CASSPGQGPNYGYTF. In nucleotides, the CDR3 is TGTGCCAGCAGCCCGGGACAGGGTCCTAACTATGGCTACACCTTC.